The sequence of this T cell receptor (beta chain) was determined in a study of shared clonotypes between healthy human individuals. CDR1 and CDR2 from the germline V gene are SGHNT and YYREEE (reference sequence). The CDR3 consists of 11 residues. The germline V and J ends were trimmed by 4 bases and 5 bases, with 7 bases remaining between them. The assay was immunoSEQ multiplex PCR, and TCRdb's table has in-frame clones only and misses some. The sample consists of around 1.9 million clones, 85% to 95% of them appearing once. The naive CD8 subset, CD45RO-negative cells positively selected for CCR7, excluded terminally differentiated effector memory CD45RA+ cells.

The receptor's source is a man aged 18 to 35 in good health. Some clones in this sample may be carry-over from other donors' samples. V gene TRBV5-4 combines with J gene TRBJ2-7; D might be TRBD1 (6 bases). The sequencing sample was made of naive CD8+ T cells from PBMCs. CDR3 coding DNA: TGTGCCAGCAGCAACAGGGACGAGCAGTACTTC. Residues: CASSNRDEQYF.